Sequencing of this T cell receptor beta chain was carried out in a study of T cell responses to AZD1222 COVID-19 vaccine (dated by TCRdb to 2020 to 2023). With respect to the entire study: A total of 230 to 250 trial participants underwent TCR sequencing, of whom about 210 had received two doses of AZD1222 and about 25 had received two doses of the MenACWY control vaccine. Trial participants were enrolled into age subgroups of 18-55, 56-69 and 70-plus years, which contained 148, 28 and 57 TCR-sequenced participants, respectively. Broad study findings and their caveats: No day 14 peak-response samples were available, so repertoires were characterized only after the peak T cell response. A significant rise in spike-specific TCR breadth and depth was observed after two AZD1222 doses relative to day 0 and relative to MenACWY recipients. CD4 TCRs associated with the vaccine covered the entire spike protein, and the dominant responses were in regions 160-218 and 743-854. Most participants were white British and females outnumbered males, and the authors suggested that clonal diversity may have been underestimated. Epitopes outside the regions mutated in the B.1.351 and B.1.1.7 variants were reportedly recognized by nearly half of the unique spike-specific TCRs. In the small 56-69-year group, the increase in depth fell short of significance, most likely because of low power. Conclusions about previously exposed vaccinees were limited because only a handful of AZD1222 recipients were SARS-CoV-2 seropositive at baseline.

In the case of this clone: Its binding antigen is unknown. No much larger clone exists at a distance of one base, and base qualities are not known.

The time point label, read with the paper, signifies: baseline before first vaccination. The treatment or condition label corresponds to: meningococcal conjugate vaccine given as trial control. Vaccinee samples came from UK trials COV001 and COV002, including a single-blind randomized controlled phase 2/3 trial of AZD1222 (ChAdOx1 nCoV-19) in healthy adults. Trial participant PBMC samples were collected at day 0 and day 28 after the second dose for TCRbeta chain sequencing. The CDR3 regions of human TCRbeta chains were analyzed by immunosequencing. Per the authors' processing: Repertoire TCRs were matched against a reference library of SARS-CoV-2-specific TCRs generated with the MIRA antigen-specificity platform. Breadth meant the fraction of unique TCRs that were SARS-CoV-2-associated, whereas depth meant the fraction of total T cells that were SARS-CoV-2-associated. Each spike-specific TCR was assigned to its reactive spike region and to a CD4 or CD8 class using the MIRA data. Log10-transformed breadth and depth values were compared by one-way ANOVA with Sidak's multiple comparisons tests. TCRdb's version of the immuneACCESS table is confined to in-frame rearrangements and falls short of the full clone set. An unresolved V gene accounts for under half of the shortfall where checked; the remainder is of unknown origin. V and J calls and clone size are given by that table; D and trimming were obtained from the DNA. The table for this sample lists 150,000 or so clones; roughly nine tenths of them were counted only once. The ten biggest clones cover about 5% of the sample.

The sequence came from an adult in good health. The material was peripheral blood, obtained on day 0 of MenACWY control vaccination.

CDR3 protein: CASSEAGFAYGYTF. The DNA sequence is TGTGCCAGCAGTGAAGCGGGATTTGCCTATGGCTACACCTTC. The chain uses TRBV6-1 and TRBJ1-2; too little of a D gene remains to name it. The junction carries 9 bases between V and J, which are trimmed by 0 bases and 4 bases respectively. The germline V gene sets CDR1 to MNHNS and CDR2 to SASEGT. The cysteine opens and the phenylalanine closes a CDR3 of 14 amino acids. The DNA shown is the 42-base CDR3, in frame from base 1.